Sequencing of this T cell receptor (beta chain) was carried out in a study of blood T cell repertoires in COVID-19. Looking at the study overall: Samples came from the United States, Italy and Spain, spanning acute and convalescent COVID-19. Nucleic acid was either cDNA or gDNA, and it came from T cells, B-cell-depleted T cells, or PBMCs.

The V gene lost 6 bases and the J gene lost 6 bases, with 17 bases spanning the gap. Germline loops: CDR1 SNHLY, CDR2 FYNNEI. The CDR3 spans 14 residues. Original handling: Nucleated cell counts were estimated from reference gene primer amplification. Repertoires were generated with immunoSEQ multiplex PCR, while TCRdb's copy carries only in-frame clones and drops some. V and J calls and clone size are as listed in that table; D and trimming were resolved from the DNA. The data hold about 230,000 clones, with approximately 84% observed a single time. The chain has TRBV2 and TRBJ1-2; no definite D call. The receptor was derived from a man aged 40-49 years with acute or convalescent COVID-19. The sequenced sample consisted of peripheral blood. The CDR3 coding sequence is TGTGCCAGCAGACCTACAGCCGCTCTTCATGGCTACACCTTC. As protein: CASRPTAALHGYTF.